The present T cell receptor (beta chain) was sequenced within a study of beta chain features in type 1 diabetes. Unmatched junction bases numbered 14, after V lost 0 bases and J lost 4 bases. The germline CDR1 and CDR2 sequences are KGHSH and LQKENI. The CDR3 runs to 19 residues. Every bit of the isolated RNA underwent reverse transcription, so sequencing read expressed TCRB transcripts. Profiled with immunoSEQ multiplex PCR; TCRdb holds only in-frame clones, not every one. Of 35,000 to 50,000 clones listed, 50% are singletons. The origin of this receptor is a woman aged 25-40 years in good health. The material sequenced was stem cell memory CD4+ T cells from blood. V gene TRBV18 combines with J gene TRBJ2-3, with 9 bases aligning to TRBD2. The CDR3 DNA reads as TGTGCCAGCTCACCACCCCGTGGTACTCTAGCGGGATCCGCAGATACGCAGTATTTT. Translating it yields CASSPPRGTLAGSADTQYF.